This TCR beta chain was captured in a study of vaccination and CD4 T cells after COVID-19. Regarding the study as a whole: Convalescent patients displayed spike mono-reactivity in 304 of 307 vaccine-specific clones.

Sequencing of the DNA from cultured CD4+ T cells was carried out with the Oncomine TCR Beta short-read assay. MiXCR, run by TCRdb on the PCR reads, gives a single entry per CDR3 protein. This sample carries approximately 10,000 distinct CDR3 sequences, roughly 47% of them seen once, and the ten largest clones take about 30%. Treatment defined: roughly 11-day PBMC culture with coronavirus spike peptide pools or control peptides (ViraFEST assay). A note on this clonotype: Its specificity is not known.

The CDR3 totals 17 residues. The germline CDR1 and CDR2 sequences are LNHNV and YYDKDF (reference sequence). With V trimmed by 1 base and J by 5 bases, 9 bases remained unmatched. V usage is TRBV15 and J usage is TRBJ2-3; 10 nucleotides match TRBD1. Material: CD4+ T cells from blood, cultured in vitro. This receptor was taken from a human donor who had recovered from COVID-19. The chain's CDR3 is CATSRGYDRGLKDTQYF. The CDR3 nucleotides are TGTGCCACCAGCAGAGGCTACGACAGGGGGCTGAAAGATACGCAGTATTTT.